This entry lists 7 T cell receptor beta chains sequenced from one sample in a study of shared clonotypes between healthy human individuals (dated by TCRdb to 2018 to 2020). Libraries were constructed by the immunoSEQ multiplex PCR assay. TCRdb mirrors the immuneACCESS table, restricted to in-frame sequences. Some clones are absent from its copies; in checked studies, under half trace to an unresolved V gene, and the reason for the others is unknown. The sample table contains 2,500,000 or so clones; only one count was recorded for more than 80% of them. Clones ranked in the top ten supply about 0.13% of the sample. Sequencing used naive CD4+ T cells sorted from blood. The cell subset or site label for this specimen denotes: CD45RA+ positively selected. Every receptor here comes from a man aged 18 to 30 in good health.

The chain recombines TRBV2 with TRBJ1-1, with TRBD1 matching 8 bases. The CDR3 has 14 residues. The V segment lost 6 bases and the J segment 4 bases; nucleotides outside the gene matches: 7. Germline V CDR1 and CDR2: SNHLY, FYNNEI. The CDR3 sequence: CASRLDRVGTEAFF. Here the CDR3 DNA reads TGTGCCAGCAGGCTGGACAGGGTCGGCACTGAAGCTTTCTTT.

V and J are TRBV25-1 and TRBJ1-2; tentative D call: TRBD1 (6 bases). V lost 4 bases to trimming and J lost 8 bases, with 14 bases between them. The CDR3 contains 13 residues. Per germline, CDR1 MGHDK and CDR2 SYGVNS. CDR3 region: CASSGWGQEGYTF. DNA of the CDR3: TGTGCCAGCAGTGGGTGGGGACAAGAAGGCTACACCTTC.

The V gene is TRBV28, the J gene TRBJ2-3; tentatively, D is TRBD2 (5 bases). The V end was cut by 6 bases, the J end by 6 bases, with 19 bases between. The length of the CDR3 is 15 residues. CDR1 is MDHEN and CDR2 is SYDVKM in the germline V gene. CDR3 sequence reads: CASSLAITVSDTQYF. CDR3 in DNA: TGTGCCAGCAGCCTAGCAATTACGGTGAGCGATACGCAGTATTTT.

The V and J genes are TRBV18 and TRBJ2-1; 8 nucleotides align to TRBD1. After removal of 1 base from V and 4 bases from J, the junction contained 6 bases not matched to a gene. Looked up from germline, CDR1 is KGHSH and CDR2 is LQKENI. The CDR3 covers 16 residues. CDR3 bases: TGTGCCAGCTCACCACGACAGGGGCGCGGGTACAATGAGCAGTTCTTC. It specifies CASSPRQGRGYNEQFF.

This sequence joins TRBV11-2 and TRBJ2-7; perhaps TRBD2 as D (6 bases). The CDR3 is made up of 14 amino acids. V gave up 2 bases and J gave up 2 bases, with 10 bases separating them. CDR1 and CDR2 from the germline V gene are SGHAT and FQNNGV. This CDR3 is CASSLNAGPYEQYF. The DNA for the CDR3 is TGTGCCAGCAGCTTAAACGCGGGGCCCTACGAGCAGTACTTC.

This chain uses TRBV28 with TRBJ2-7, with 7 bases fitting TRBD2. After removal of 4 bases from V and 5 bases from J, the junction contained 11 bases not matched to a gene. This CDR3 contains 15 residues. Germline V gene lookup returns CDR1 MDHEN and CDR2 SYDVKM. CDR3 DNA sequence: TGTGCCAGCAGTTCCATGGGACTAAAGTTGAACGAGCAGTACTTC. Translated: CASSSMGLKLNEQYF.

This clone occurred once. The J gene is TRBJ2-6, the V gene TRBV5-1; unclear D gene. This CDR3 has 17 amino acids. The germline V gene encodes CDR1 SGHRS and CDR2 YFSETQ. Deletions cut 0 bases from V and 0 bases from J, with 10 bases between. DNA of the CDR3: TGCGCCAGCAGCTTGGCCAAGACTCACTCTGGGGCCAACGTCCTGACTTTC. Translating it yields CASSLAKTHSGANVLTF.